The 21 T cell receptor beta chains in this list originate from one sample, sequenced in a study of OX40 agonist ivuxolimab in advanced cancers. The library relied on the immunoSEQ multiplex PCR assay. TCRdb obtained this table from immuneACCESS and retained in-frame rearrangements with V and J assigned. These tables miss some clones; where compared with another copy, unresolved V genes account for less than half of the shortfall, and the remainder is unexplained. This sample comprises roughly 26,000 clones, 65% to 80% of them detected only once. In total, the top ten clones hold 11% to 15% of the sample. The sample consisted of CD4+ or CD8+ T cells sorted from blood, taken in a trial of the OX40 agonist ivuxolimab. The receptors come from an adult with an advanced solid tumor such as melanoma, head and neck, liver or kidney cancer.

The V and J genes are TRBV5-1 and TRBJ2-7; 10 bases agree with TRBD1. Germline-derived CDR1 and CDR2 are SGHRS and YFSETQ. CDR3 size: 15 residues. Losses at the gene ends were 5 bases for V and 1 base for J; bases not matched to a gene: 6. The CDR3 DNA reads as TGCGCCAGCAGGCGACGGGACAGGGGATCCTACGAGCAGTACTTC. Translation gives CASRRRDRGSYEQYF.

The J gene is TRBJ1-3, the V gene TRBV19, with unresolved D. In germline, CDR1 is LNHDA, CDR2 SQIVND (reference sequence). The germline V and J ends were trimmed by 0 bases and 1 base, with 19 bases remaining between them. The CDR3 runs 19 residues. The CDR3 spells CASSIDRAGSDGSGNTIYF. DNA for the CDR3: TGTGCCAGTAGTATAGATCGGGCGGGCAGCGACGGGTCTGGAAACACCATATATTTT.

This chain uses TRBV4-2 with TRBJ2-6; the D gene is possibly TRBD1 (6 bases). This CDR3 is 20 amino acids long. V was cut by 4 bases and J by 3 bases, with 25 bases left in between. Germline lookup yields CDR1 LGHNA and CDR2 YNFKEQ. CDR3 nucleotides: TGTGCCAGCAGCCCCACTGAGACATTAGACAGGCTATATGGGGCCAACGTCCTGACTTTC. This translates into CASSPTETLDRLYGANVLTF.

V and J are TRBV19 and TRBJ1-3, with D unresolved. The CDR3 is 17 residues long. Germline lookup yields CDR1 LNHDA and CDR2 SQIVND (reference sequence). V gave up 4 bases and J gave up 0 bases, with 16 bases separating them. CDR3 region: CASSRPKSTSSGNTIYF. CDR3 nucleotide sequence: TGTGCCAGTAGTAGGCCGAAGTCAACCAGCTCTGGAAACACCATATATTTT.

CDR3 sequence reads: CASSLERRTNEKLFF. The CDR3 region has the DNA TGTGCCAGCAGCTTAGAGCGGAGAACTAATGAAAAACTGTTTTTT. The chain joins TRBV11-2 to TRBJ1-4, with no clear D. CDR1 and CDR2 from the germline V gene are SGHAT and FQNNGV. V was clipped by 0 bases and J by 1 base, with 6 bases between them. The CDR3 runs to 15 residues.

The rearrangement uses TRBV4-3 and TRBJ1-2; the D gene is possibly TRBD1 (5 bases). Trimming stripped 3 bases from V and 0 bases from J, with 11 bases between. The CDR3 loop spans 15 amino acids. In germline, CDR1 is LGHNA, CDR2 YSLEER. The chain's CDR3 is CASSHRDGANYGYTF. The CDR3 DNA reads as TGCGCCAGCAGCCATAGGGACGGTGCTAACTATGGCTACACCTTC.

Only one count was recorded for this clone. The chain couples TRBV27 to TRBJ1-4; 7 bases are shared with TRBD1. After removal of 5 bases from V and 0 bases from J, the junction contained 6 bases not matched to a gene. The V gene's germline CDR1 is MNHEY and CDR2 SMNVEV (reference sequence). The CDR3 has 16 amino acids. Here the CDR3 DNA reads TGTGCCAGCAGTGTCTACAGGGGTGCAACTAATGAAAAACTGTTTTTT. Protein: CASSVYRGATNEKLFF.

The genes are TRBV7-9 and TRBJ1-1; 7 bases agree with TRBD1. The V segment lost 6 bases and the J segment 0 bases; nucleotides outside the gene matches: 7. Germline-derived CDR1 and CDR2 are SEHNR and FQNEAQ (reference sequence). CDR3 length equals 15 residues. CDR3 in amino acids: CASRKLGGMNTEAFF. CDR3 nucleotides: TGTGCCAGCAGAAAACTAGGGGGCATGAACACTGAAGCTTTCTTT.

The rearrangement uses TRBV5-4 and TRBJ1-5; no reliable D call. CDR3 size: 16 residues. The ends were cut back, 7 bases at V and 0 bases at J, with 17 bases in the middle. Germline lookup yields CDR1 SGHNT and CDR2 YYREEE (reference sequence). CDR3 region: CASPGNGNGSNQPQHF. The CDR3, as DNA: TGTGCCAGCCCCGGGAACGGGAACGGTAGCAATCAGCCCCAGCATTTT.

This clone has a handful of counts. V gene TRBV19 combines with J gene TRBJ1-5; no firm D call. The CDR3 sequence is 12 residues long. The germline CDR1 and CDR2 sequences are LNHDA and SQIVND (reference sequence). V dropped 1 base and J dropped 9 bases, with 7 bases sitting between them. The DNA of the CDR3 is TGTGCCAGTAGTATAGGTGGGCGGCCCCAGCATTTT. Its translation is CASSIGGRPQHF. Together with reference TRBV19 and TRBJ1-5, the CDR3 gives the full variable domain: DGGITQSPKYLFRKEGQNVTLSCEQNLNHDAMYWYRQDPGQGLRLIYYSQIVNDFQKGDIAEGYSVSREKKESFPLTVTSAQKNPTAFYLCASSIGGRPQHFGDGTRLSIL.

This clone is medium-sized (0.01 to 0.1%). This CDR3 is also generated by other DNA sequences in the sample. In nucleotides, the CDR3 is TGTGCCAGCAGCGTAGCTAGGGGAGAGACCCAGTACTTC. It is translated as CASSVARGETQYF. The chain employs TRBV9 and TRBJ2-5; D perhaps matches TRBD1 (5 bases). V lost 0 bases, J lost 4 bases, and 7 bases lay in between. Germline loops: CDR1 SGDLS, CDR2 YYNGEE. The CDR3 is made up of 13 amino acids.

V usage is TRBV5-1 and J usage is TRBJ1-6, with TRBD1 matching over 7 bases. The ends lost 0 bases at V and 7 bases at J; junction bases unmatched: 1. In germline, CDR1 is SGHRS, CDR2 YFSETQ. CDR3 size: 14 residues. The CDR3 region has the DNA TGCGCCAGCAGCTTGGGACAGGGAAATTCACCCCTCCACTTT. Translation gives CASSLGQGNSPLHF. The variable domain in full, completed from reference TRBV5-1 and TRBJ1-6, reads KAGVTQTPRYLIKTRGQQVTLSCSPISGHRSVSWYQQTPGQGLQFLFEYFSETQRNKGNFPGRFSGRQFSNSRSEMNVSTLELGDSALYLCASSLGQGNSPLHFGNGTRLTVT.

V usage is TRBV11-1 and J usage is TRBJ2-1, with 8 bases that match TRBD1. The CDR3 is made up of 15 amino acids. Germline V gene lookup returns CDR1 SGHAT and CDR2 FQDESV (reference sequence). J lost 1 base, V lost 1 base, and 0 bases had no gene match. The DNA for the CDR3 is TGTGCCAGCAGCTTAGACAGGGGGTCCTACAATGAGCAGTTCTTC. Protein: CASSLDRGSYNEQFF.

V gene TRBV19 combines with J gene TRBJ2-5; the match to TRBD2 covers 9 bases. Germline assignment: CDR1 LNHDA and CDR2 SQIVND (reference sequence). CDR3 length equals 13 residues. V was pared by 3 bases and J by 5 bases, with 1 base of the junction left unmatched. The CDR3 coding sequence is TGTGCCAGTAGTATGGGACTAGCTGAGACCCAGTACTTC. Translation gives CASSMGLAETQYF.

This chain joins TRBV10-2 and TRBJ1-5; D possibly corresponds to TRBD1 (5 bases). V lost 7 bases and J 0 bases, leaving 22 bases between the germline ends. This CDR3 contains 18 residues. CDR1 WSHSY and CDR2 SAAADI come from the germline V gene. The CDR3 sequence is CASTSWAGKGFSNQPQHF. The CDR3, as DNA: TGCGCCAGCACCTCCTGGGCAGGGAAAGGGTTTAGCAATCAGCCCCAGCATTTT.

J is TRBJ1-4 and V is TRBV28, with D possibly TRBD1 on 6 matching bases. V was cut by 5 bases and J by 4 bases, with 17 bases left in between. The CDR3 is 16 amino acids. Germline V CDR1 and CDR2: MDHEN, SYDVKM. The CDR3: CASSPRTASYNEKLFF. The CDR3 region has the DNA TGTGCCAGCAGTCCCAGGACAGCCTCTTATAATGAAAAACTGTTTTTT.

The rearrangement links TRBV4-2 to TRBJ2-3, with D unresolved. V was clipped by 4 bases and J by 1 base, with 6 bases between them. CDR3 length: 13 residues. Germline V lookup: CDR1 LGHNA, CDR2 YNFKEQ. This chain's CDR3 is CASSPAGTDTQYF. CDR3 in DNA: TGTGCCAGCAGCCCCGCTGGCACAGATACGCAGTATTTT.

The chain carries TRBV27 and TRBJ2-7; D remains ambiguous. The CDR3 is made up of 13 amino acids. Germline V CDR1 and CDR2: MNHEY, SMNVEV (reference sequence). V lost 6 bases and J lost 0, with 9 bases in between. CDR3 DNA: TGTGCCAGCAGCGGGTATAGCTCCTACGAGCAGTACTTC. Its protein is CASSGYSSYEQYF.

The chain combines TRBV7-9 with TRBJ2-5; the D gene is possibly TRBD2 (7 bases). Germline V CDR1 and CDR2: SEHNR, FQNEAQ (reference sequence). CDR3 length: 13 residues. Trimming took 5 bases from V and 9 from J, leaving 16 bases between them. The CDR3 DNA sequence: TGTGCCAGCAGCGTGGCGGGGGCTCCTTCCCAGTACTTC. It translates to CASSVAGAPSQYF.

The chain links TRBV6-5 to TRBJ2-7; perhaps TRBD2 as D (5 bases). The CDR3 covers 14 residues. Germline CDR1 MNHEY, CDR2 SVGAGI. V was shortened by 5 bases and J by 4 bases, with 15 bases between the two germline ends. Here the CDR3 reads CASSATTPGYEQYF. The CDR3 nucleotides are TGTGCCAGCAGTGCGACGACTCCGGGATACGAGCAGTACTTC.

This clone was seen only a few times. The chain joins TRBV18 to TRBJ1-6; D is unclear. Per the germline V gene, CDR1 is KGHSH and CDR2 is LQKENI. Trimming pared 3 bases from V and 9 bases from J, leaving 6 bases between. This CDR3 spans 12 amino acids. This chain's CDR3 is CASSPGSSPLHF. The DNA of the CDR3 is TGTGCCAGCTCACCCGGGAGTTCACCCCTCCACTTT. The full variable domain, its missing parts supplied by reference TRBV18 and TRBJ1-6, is NAGVMQNPRHLVRRRGQEARLRCSPMKGHSHVYWYRQLPEEGLKFMVYLQKENIIDESGMPKERFSAEFPKEGPSILRIQQVVRGDSAAYFCASSPGSSPLHFGNGTRLTVT.